This T cell receptor (beta chain) was captured in a study of T cell repertoires in cytomegalovirus infection (dated by TCRdb to the late 2010s). Some background on the complete study: Donor HLA type was relevant to the analysis, because carriage of CMV infection together with the matching HLA type was indicated by public TCR beta signatures.

This clonotype was observed at least ten times. Its target antigen remains unknown. Qualities for individual bases were not recorded, and no much larger clone is one base off. The germline V and J ends show losses of 5 bases and 6 bases respectively, and no gene match explains 4 bases of the junction. The CDR3 goes from the cysteine to the phenylalanine over 13 residues. Just the 39-base CDR3 DNA is kept, in frame starting at base 1. In the germline V gene, CDR1 corresponds to MNHNS and CDR2 to SASEGT. For sequencing, an Illumina HiSeq 1500 was employed. The raw public reads went through TCRdb reprocessing: fastp at Q25, MiXCR clone calling, in-frame beta chains kept. For every CDR3 protein sequence, its rows merge into one entry that carries the most common genes and DNA. This sample holds under 850,000 distinct CDR3 sequences; under 40% were observed only once. The top ten clones comprise 2.5% to 3% of the sample.

General study outcomes and caveats: Cumulative frequency of public TCR beta family members discriminated carriers of CMV infection plus the relevant HLA type in this cohort and an independent approximately 350-donor cohort. The ex vivo response was dominated by HLA-C-restricted CMV-specific TCR beta clonotypes, which also provided the single most frequent clonotype in two of eight donors.

The chain links TRBV6-1 with TRBJ1-2; 9 central bases correspond to TRBD1. This receptor was identified in a human donor in good health (CMV status not recorded). Some clones in this sample may be carry-over from other donors' samples. Input material: PBMCs. In nucleotides, the sequence is TGTGCCAGCAGTTTCCGGGACAGGGATGGCTACACCTTC. The resulting protein is CASSFRDRDGYTF.